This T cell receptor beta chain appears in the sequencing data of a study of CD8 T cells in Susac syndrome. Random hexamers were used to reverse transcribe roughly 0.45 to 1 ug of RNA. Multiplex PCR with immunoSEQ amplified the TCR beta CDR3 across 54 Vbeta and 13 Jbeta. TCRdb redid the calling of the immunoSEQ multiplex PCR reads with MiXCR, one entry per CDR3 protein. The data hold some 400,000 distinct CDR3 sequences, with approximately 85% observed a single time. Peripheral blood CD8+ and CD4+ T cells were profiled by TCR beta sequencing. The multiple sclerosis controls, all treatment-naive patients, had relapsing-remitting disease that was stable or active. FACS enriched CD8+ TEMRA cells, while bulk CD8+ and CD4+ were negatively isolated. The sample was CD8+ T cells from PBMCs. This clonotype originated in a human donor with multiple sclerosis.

The CDR3 loop reads CASSVESVPNYEQYF. Written as DNA, the CDR3 is TGTGCCAGCAGCGTAGAATCGGTGCCCAACTACGAGCAGTACTTC. The chain combines TRBV9 with TRBJ2-7; D is undetermined. The CDR3 loop spans 15 amino acids. From germline, CDR1 is SGDLS and CDR2 YYNGEE. The germline V and J ends were trimmed by 0 bases and 3 bases, with 13 bases remaining between them.